This passage covers 7 T cell receptor beta chains from one sample sequenced in a study of molecular identifiers for immune sequencing clone quantification. TCRdb recomputed calls from the PCR reads with MiXCR, one row per CDR3 protein. The sample has nearly 650,000 distinct CDR3 sequences, 25% seen once. Input material: naive CD8+ T cells from blood, with Jurkat cell RNA spiked in. Subset noted: FACS-sorted CD8+CD4-CCR7+CD45RA+ naive T cells. The origin of the receptors is a human donor in good health. Some libraries in this study had Jurkat cell RNA spiked in.

The rearrangement joins TRBV27 to TRBJ2-7; D may be TRBD1 (5 bases). V was cut by 8 bases and J by 7 bases, with 21 bases left in between. Germline loops: CDR1 MNHEY, CDR2 SMNVEV (reference sequence). This CDR3 region has 14 residues. CDR3: CASSPYLGAWEQYF. The CDR3 region has the DNA TGTGCCAGCTCCCCATATTTAGGGGCCTGGGAGCAGTACTTC.

This clonotype occurred a few times. V usage is TRBV18 and J usage is TRBJ2-6; no clear D gene. Germline loops: CDR1 KGHSH, CDR2 LQKENI. The V end was cut by 3 bases, the J end by 0 bases, with 9 bases between. The CDR3 consists of 16 residues. CDR3 protein: CASSPYSASGANVLTF. The CDR3 nucleotides read TGTGCCAGCTCACCGTACAGTGCCTCTGGGGCCAACGTCCTGACTTTC. Variable domain in full (rest from reference TRBV18 and TRBJ2-6): NAGVMQNPRHLVRRRGQEARLRCSPMKGHSHVYWYRQLPEEGLKFMVYLQKENIIDESGMPKERFSAEFPKEGPSILRIQQVVRGDSAAYFCASSPYSASGANVLTFGAGSRLTVL.

This clonotype was detected ten times or more. J is TRBJ2-7 and V is TRBV28; 7 bases are shared with TRBD2. CDR1 MDHEN and CDR2 SYDVKM come from the germline V gene. The CDR3 has 13 residues. Trimming at V came to 5 bases and at J to 1 base, leaving 2 bases not matched to a gene. Here the CDR3 DNA reads TGTGCCAGCAGTAAACTAGCGTCCTACGAGCAGTACTTC. It is translated as CASSKLASYEQYF.

This clonotype turned up a few times. The gene calls are TRBV6-2 or TRBV6-3 and TRBJ1-5; D call uncertain. The CDR3 extends over 15 amino acids. Germline CDR1 reads MNHEY; CDR2 reads SVGEGT. With 6 bases removed from V and 0 bases from J, the gap between germline ends came to 12 bases. The CDR3 DNA follows: TGTGCCAGCAGCCCCCTCACACGTAGCAATCAGCCCCAGCATTTT. This sequence encodes CASSPLTRSNQPQHF.

As for this clonotype: With a much larger clone just one base away, this may be a read error. The chain employs TRBV7-9 and TRBJ2-1; D may correspond to TRBD1 or TRBD2 (6 bases each). The CDR3 extends over 16 amino acids. Trimming removed 4 bases at V and 4 bases at J, with 17 bases between. Per germline, CDR1 SEHNR and CDR2 FQNEAQ (reference sequence). CDR3 nucleotide sequence: TGTGCCAGCAGCTCAAGAATCGGGGGCGCGTACAATGAGCAGTTCTTC. Protein sequence: CASSSRIGGAYNEQFF.

The CDR3 here is CASSSGTGSVEAFF. The DNA for the CDR3 is TGTGCCAGCAGCTCCGGGACAGGATCGGTAGAAGCTTTCTTT. V gene TRBV11-3 combines with J gene TRBJ1-1; 8 positions match TRBD1. J lost 8 bases, V lost 4 bases, and 9 bases had no gene match. The CDR3 is made up of 14 amino acids. CDR1 and CDR2 from the germline V gene are SGHNT and YENEEA.

Remarks on this clonotype: At one boundary the junction diverges from the germline segment, which might be a read error. The chain has TRBV5-1 and TRBJ2-2; D is unclear. The CDR3 has 12 residues. Germline lookup yields CDR1 SGHRS and CDR2 YFSETQ. The DNA of the CDR3 is TGCGCCAGCAGCTTAAGCACCGTGGAGCTGTTATTT. Translated, it gives CASSLSTVELLF.